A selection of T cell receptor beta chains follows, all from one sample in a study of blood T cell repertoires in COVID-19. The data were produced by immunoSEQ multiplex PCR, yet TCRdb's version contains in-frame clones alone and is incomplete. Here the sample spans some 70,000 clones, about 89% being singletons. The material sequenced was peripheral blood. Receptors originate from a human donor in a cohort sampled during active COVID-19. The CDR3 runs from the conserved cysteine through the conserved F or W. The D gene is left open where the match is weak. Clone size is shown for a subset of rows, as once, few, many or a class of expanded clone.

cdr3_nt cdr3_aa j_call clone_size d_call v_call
TGTGCCAGCAGCTTGGGGAGCTCCTACAATGAGCAGTTCTTC CASSLGSSYNEQFF TRBJ2-1 . . TRBV11-3
TGCGCCAGCAGCTCGCCTAGCGGGGGAGGAACCTACAATGAGCAGTTCTTC CASSSPSGGGTYNEQFF TRBJ2-1 . TRBD2 TRBV5-1
TGTGCCACCAGCAGTAGCGGGAGTTCAGCAGATACGCAGTATTTT CATSSSGSSADTQYF TRBJ2-3 once TRBD2 TRBV15
TGTGCCAGTAGTCCAGGGACTAGCGGGATTGAGACCCAGTACTTC CASSPGTSGIETQYF TRBJ2-5 . TRBD2 TRBV19
TGCGCCAGCAGCCAGACTGGACAGGGTAATCAGCCCCAGCATTTT CASSQTGQGNQPQHF TRBJ1-5 . TRBD1 TRBV4-1
TGTGCCAGCAGCGTAGTATCGGGGGTTGGGACCTACGAGCAGTACTTC CASSVVSGVGTYEQYF TRBJ2-7 . . TRBV9
TGTGCCAGTAGTCAGGACAGGGGTACCTATGGCTACACCTTC CASSQDRGTYGYTF TRBJ1-2 once TRBD1 TRBV19
TGTGCCAGTAGCCCTTTGGCAAAACATTCACCCCTCCACTTT CASSPLAKHSPLHF TRBJ1-6 . . TRBV19
TGTGCCAGCAGCTTAGCGCTAGGGCGGGGGCCCCACAATGAGCAGTTCTTC CASSLALGRGPHNEQFF TRBJ2-1 . . TRBV7-9
TGTGCCAGCCAACGAGAGCGGGGGCCGACAGATACGCAGTATTTT CASQRERGPTDTQYF TRBJ2-3 . TRBD2 TRBV6-5